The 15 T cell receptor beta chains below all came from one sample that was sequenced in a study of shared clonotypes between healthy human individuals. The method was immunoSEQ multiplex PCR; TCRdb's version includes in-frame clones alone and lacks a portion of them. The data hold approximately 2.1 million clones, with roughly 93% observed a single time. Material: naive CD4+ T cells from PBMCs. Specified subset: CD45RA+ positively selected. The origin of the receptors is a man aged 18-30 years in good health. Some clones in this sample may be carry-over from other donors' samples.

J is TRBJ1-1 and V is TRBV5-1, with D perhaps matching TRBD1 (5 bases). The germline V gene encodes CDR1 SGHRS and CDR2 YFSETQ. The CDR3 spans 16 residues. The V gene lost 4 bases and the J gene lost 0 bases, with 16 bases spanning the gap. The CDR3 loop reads CASSRGTESMNTEAFF. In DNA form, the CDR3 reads TGCGCCAGCAGCCGCGGGACGGAATCTATGAACACTGAAGCTTTCTTT.

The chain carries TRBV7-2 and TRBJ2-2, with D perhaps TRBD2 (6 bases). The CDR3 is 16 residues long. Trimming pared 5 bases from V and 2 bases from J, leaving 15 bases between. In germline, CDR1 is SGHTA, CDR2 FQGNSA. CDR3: CASSPLGTVNTGELFF. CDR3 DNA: TGTGCCAGCAGCCCCTTAGGGACTGTTAACACCGGGGAGCTGTTTTTT.

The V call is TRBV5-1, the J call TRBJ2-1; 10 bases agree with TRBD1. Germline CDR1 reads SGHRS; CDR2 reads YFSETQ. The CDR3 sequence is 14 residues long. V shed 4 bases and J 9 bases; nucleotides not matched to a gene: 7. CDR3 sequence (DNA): TGCGCCAGCAGCGCCGGACAGGGGGTAGGTGAGCAGTTCTTC. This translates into CASSAGQGVGEQFF.

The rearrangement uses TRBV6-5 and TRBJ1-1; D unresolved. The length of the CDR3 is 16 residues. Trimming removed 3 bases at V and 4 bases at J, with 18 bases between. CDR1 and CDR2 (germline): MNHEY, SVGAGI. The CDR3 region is CASSYSSKSGSTEAFF. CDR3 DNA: TGTGCCAGCAGTTATTCATCTAAATCAGGTAGCACTGAAGCTTTCTTT.

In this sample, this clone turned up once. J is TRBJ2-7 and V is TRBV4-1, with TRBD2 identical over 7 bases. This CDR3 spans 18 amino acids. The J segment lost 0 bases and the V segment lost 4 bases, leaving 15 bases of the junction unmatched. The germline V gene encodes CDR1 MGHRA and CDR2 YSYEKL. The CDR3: CASSRVPPSGSSSYEQYF. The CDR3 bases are TGCGCCAGCAGCCGAGTCCCTCCTAGCGGTTCCAGCTCCTACGAGCAGTACTTC.

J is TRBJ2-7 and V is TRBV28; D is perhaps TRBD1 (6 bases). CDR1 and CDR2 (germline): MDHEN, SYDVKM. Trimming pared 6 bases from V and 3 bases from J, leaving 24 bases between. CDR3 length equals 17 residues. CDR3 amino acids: CASSYNHLGTLDYEQYF. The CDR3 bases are TGTGCCAGCAGCTATAACCATCTCGGGACACTAGACTACGAGCAGTACTTC.

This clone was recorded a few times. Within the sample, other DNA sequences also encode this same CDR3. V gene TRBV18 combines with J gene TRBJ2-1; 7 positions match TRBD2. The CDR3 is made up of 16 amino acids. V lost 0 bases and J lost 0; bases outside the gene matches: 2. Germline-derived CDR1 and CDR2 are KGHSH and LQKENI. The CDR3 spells CASSPPGGSSYNEQFF. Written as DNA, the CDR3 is TGTGCCAGCTCACCACCGGGCGGGAGCTCCTACAATGAGCAGTTCTTC.

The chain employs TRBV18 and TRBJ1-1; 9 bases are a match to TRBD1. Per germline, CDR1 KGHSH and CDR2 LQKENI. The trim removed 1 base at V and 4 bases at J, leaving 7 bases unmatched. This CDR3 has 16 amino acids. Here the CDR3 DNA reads TGTGCCAGCTCACCACGGACAGGGGCGGACGGCACTGAAGCTTTCTTT. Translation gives CASSPRTGADGTEAFF. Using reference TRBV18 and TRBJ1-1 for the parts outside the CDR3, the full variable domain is NAGVMQNPRHLVRRRGQEARLRCSPMKGHSHVYWYRQLPEEGLKFMVYLQKENIIDESGMPKERFSAEFPKEGPSILRIQQVVRGDSAAYFCASSPRTGADGTEAFFGQGTRLTVV.

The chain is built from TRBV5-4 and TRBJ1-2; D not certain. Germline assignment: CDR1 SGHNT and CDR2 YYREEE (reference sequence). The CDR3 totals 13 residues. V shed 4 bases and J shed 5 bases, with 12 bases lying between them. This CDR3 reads CASSPGGTYGYTF. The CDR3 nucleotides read TGTGCCAGCAGCCCCGGCGGAACTTATGGCTACACCTTC. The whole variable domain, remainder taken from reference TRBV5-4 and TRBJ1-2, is ETGVTQSPTHLIKTRGQQVTLRCSSQSGHNTVSWYQQALGQGPQFIFQYYREEENGRGNFPPRFSGLQFPNYSSELNVNALELDDSALYLCASSPGGTYGYTFGSGTRLTVV.

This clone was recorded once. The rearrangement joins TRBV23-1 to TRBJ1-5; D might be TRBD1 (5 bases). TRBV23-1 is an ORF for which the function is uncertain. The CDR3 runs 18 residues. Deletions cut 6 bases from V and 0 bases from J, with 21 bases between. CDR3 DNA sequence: TGCGCCAGCAGGGCCGGTGGGCAGGGTGGAAATAGCAATCAGCCCCAGCATTTT. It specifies CASRAGGQGGNSNQPQHF.

Here the CDR3 DNA reads TGTGCCAGCAGTTCCGGAGTAGCTAGCAATGAGCAGTTCTTC. Amino acids: CASSSGVASNEQFF. The chain recombines TRBV2 with TRBJ2-1; D gene ambiguous. This CDR3 comprises 14 residues. From germline, CDR1 is SNHLY and CDR2 FYNNEI. V lost 5 bases and J lost 6, with 14 bases in between. The whole variable domain, remainder taken from reference TRBV2 and TRBJ2-1, is EPEVTQTPSHQVTQMGQEVILRCVPISNHLYFYWYRQILGQKVEFLVSFYNNEISEKSEIFDDQFSVERPDGSNFTLKIRSTKLEDSAMYFCASSSGVASNEQFFGPGTRLTVL.

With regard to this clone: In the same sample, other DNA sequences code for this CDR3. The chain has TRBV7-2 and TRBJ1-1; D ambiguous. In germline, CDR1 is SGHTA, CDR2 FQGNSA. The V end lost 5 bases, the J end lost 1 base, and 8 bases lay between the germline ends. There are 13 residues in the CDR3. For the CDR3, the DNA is TGTGCCAGCAGCCCCCGCCGGAACACTGAAGCTTTCTTT. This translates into CASSPRRNTEAFF.

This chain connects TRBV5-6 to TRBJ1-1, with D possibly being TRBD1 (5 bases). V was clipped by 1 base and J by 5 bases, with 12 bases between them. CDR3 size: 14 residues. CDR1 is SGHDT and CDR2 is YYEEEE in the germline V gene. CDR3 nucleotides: TGTGCCAGCAGCTTGAGTGCAGGGCGTACTGAAGCTTTCTTT. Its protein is CASSLSAGRTEAFF.

CDR3 DNA: TGCGCCAGCAGCATAGGGGACACTGAAGCTTTCTTT. Protein: CASSIGDTEAFF. The V gene is TRBV5-1, the J gene TRBJ1-1, with D maybe TRBD1 (5 bases). The CDR3 spans 12 residues. Trimming left V 4 bases short and J 3 bases short, with 7 bases between. CDR1 is SGHRS and CDR2 is YFSETQ in the germline V gene.

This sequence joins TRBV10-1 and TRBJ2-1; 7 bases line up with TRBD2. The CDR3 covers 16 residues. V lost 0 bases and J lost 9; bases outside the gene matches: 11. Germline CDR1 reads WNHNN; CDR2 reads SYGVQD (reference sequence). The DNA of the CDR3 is TGCGCCAGCAGTGAGTCGGATGGACTAGGACTTGGTGAGCAGTTCTTC. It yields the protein CASSESDGLGLGEQFF.